This is a list of T cell receptor beta chains from one sample in a study of blood T cell repertoires in COVID-19. Produced via immunoSEQ multiplex PCR; TCRdb's table is partial and in-frame only. The table records roughly 250,000 clones, roughly 93% of them present only once. The sample consisted of PBMCs or T cells enriched from blood (not recorded which). Source of these receptors: a woman between 40 and 50 years old with acute COVID-19. Both conserved end residues are part of each CDR3. Fields, in order: J gene, V gene, D gene, clone size, CDR3 DNA, CDR3 protein. A D gene is named only where the DNA matches it firmly. Expanded clones get a size class; other rows say once, few or many, or leave the size out.

J gene: TRBJ2-1; V gene: TRBV5-4; D gene: TRBD2; clone size: -; CDR3 DNA: TGTGCCAGCAGCTCTTCTAGCGGGGGGGCGAATGAGCAGTTCTTC; CDR3 protein: CASSSSSGGANEQFF
J gene: TRBJ2-1; V gene: TRBV9; D gene: TRBD2; clone size: -; CDR3 DNA: TGTGCCAGCAGCGTAGGCGGGGGAGCTTACAATGAGCAGTTCTTC; CDR3 protein: CASSVGGGAYNEQFF
J gene: TRBJ2-3; V gene: TRBV3-1/TRBV3-2; D gene: -; clone size: -; CDR3 DNA: TGTGCCAGCAGCTTCCAGGGGGATACGCAGTATTTT; CDR3 protein: CASSFQGDTQYF
J gene: TRBJ2-5; V gene: TRBV28; D gene: TRBD2; clone size: -; CDR3 DNA: TGTGCCAGCAGTACCCCTAGCGGGGGGGCGGAGACCCAGTACTTC; CDR3 protein: CASSTPSGGAETQYF
J gene: TRBJ1-3; V gene: TRBV6-5; D gene: -; clone size: -; CDR3 DNA: TGTGCCAGCAGTTACGGTACAGGCTCTGGAAACACCATATATTTT; CDR3 protein: CASSYGTGSGNTIYF
J gene: TRBJ1-2; V gene: TRBV4-1; D gene: TRBD1; clone size: once; CDR3 DNA: TGCGCCAGCAGCCAAGTCCCCGGGACAGGGCTTATCACCTTC; CDR3 protein: CASSQVPGTGLITF
J gene: TRBJ2-4; V gene: TRBV7-9; D gene: TRBD1; clone size: -; CDR3 DNA: TGTGCCATCGGACAGGGACAGGGGAAAAACATTCAGTACTTC; CDR3 protein: CAIGQGQGKNIQYF
J gene: TRBJ1-1; V gene: TRBV2; D gene: TRBD1; clone size: -; CDR3 DNA: TGTGCCAGCAGTTCGGGACAGGGCACTGAAGCTTTCTTT; CDR3 protein: CASSSGQGTEAFF
J gene: TRBJ1-1; V gene: TRBV5-6; D gene: -; clone size: -; CDR3 DNA: TGTGCCAGCAGCTTCGGGGTGAGGGACACTGAAGCTTTCTTT; CDR3 protein: CASSFGVRDTEAFF
J gene: TRBJ1-2; V gene: TRBV11-2; D gene: -; clone size: -; CDR3 DNA: TGTGCCAGCAGCCCCAATACAGGGTATGGCTACACCTTC; CDR3 protein: CASSPNTGYGYTF
J gene: TRBJ2-2; V gene: TRBV2; D gene: -; clone size: -; CDR3 DNA: TGTGCCAGCACAGACAGAGCCACCGGGGAGCTGTTTTTT; CDR3 protein: CASTDRATGELFF
J gene: TRBJ2-5; V gene: TRBV7-9; D gene: TRBD2; clone size: -; CDR3 DNA: TGTGCCAGCAGCTTCAGACTAGCGGGAGAGGGAGAGACCCAGTACTTC; CDR3 protein: CASSFRLAGEGETQYF
J gene: TRBJ1-2; V gene: TRBV10-3; D gene: -; clone size: -; CDR3 DNA: TGTGCCATCAGTGAGTCGGGGCAGGATCGAAGCTACACCTTC; CDR3 protein: CAISESGQDRSYTF
J gene: TRBJ1-2; V gene: TRBV4-2; D gene: -; clone size: few; CDR3 DNA: TGTGCCAGCAGCAGTGGGGCGTTTGGTGGCTACACCTTC; CDR3 protein: CASSSGAFGGYTF
J gene: TRBJ1-3; V gene: TRBV21-1; D gene: -; clone size: once; CDR3 DNA: TGTGCCAGCAGCGACTCCCATACCTCTGGAAACACCATATATTTT; CDR3 protein: CASSDSHTSGNTIYF
J gene: TRBJ2-5; V gene: TRBV18; D gene: -; clone size: -; CDR3 DNA: TGTGCCAGCTCCCTTAGCGTACAAGAGACCCAGTACTTC; CDR3 protein: CASSLSVQETQYF
J gene: TRBJ2-7; V gene: TRBV18; D gene: TRBD1; clone size: -; CDR3 DNA: TGTGCCAGCTCACCCCAGGGGGCGCTATACGAGCAGTACTTC; CDR3 protein: CASSPQGALYEQYF
J gene: TRBJ1-1; V gene: TRBV19; D gene: -; clone size: -; CDR3 DNA: TGTGCCAGTAGTATCGACGGGGGGGTGCGCACTGAAGCTTTCTTT; CDR3 protein: CASSIDGGVRTEAFF
J gene: TRBJ2-1; V gene: TRBV7-3; D gene: TRBD2; clone size: -; CDR3 DNA: TGTGCCAGCAGCTCACCGACCCGGACTAGCGGGAGTTTCTCCTACAATGAGCAGTTCTTC; CDR3 protein: CASSSPTRTSGSFSYNEQFF
J gene: TRBJ2-3; V gene: TRBV5-4; D gene: TRBD1; clone size: -; CDR3 DNA: TGTGCCAGCAGCAAAAATACCGGGACAGGGAGGGATACGCAGTATTTT; CDR3 protein: CASSKNTGTGRDTQYF
J gene: TRBJ2-7; V gene: TRBV4-1; D gene: TRBD1; clone size: -; CDR3 DNA: TGCGCCAGCAGCCAATTGACAGGGGGCCTCTACGAGCAGTACTTC; CDR3 protein: CASSQLTGGLYEQYF
J gene: TRBJ2-7; V gene: TRBV29-1; D gene: -; clone size: -; CDR3 DNA: TGCAGCGCCTCGGAGACAGGCCTTCTCTCCTACGAGCAGTACTTC; CDR3 protein: CSASETGLLSYEQYF
J gene: TRBJ2-1; V gene: TRBV10-3; D gene: TRBD1; clone size: -; CDR3 DNA: TGTGCCATCAGTGCAAACCCAGGCGGGACAGGGGTGAACAATGAGCAGTTCTTC; CDR3 protein: CAISANPGGTGVNNEQFF
J gene: TRBJ1-6; V gene: TRBV6-5; D gene: TRBD1; clone size: once; CDR3 DNA: TGTGCCAGCAGTTCCTGGGACAGGGGGAACGGGTCACCCCTCCACTTT; CDR3 protein: CASSSWDRGNGSPLHF
J gene: TRBJ1-4; V gene: TRBV7-9; D gene: TRBD1; clone size: -; CDR3 DNA: TGTGCCAGCAGGGGACAGGGGGAGGAAAAACTGTTTTTT; CDR3 protein: CASRGQGEEKLFF